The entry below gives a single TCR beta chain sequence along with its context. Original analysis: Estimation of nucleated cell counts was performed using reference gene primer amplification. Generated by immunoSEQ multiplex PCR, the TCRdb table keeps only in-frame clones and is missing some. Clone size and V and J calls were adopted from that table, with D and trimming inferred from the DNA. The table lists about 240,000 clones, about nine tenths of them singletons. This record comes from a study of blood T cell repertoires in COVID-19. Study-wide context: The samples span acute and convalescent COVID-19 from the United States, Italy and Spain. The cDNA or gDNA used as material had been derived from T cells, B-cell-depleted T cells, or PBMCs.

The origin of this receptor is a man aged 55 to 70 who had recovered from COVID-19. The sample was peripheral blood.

CDR3 in amino acids: CASSQDQQLNNSPLHF. In DNA, the CDR3 is TGTGCCAGCAGCCAAGATCAACAGCTAAATAATTCACCCCTCCACTTT. The J gene is TRBJ1-6, the V gene TRBV3-1 (or the pseudogene TRBV3-2); D gene uncertain. Trimming took 0 bases from V and 5 from J, leaving 11 bases between them. The CDR3 loop spans 16 amino acids. Germline V gene data show CDR1 as LGHDT and CDR2 as YNNKEL (reference sequence).